What follows are 11 T cell receptor beta chains derived from one specimen sequenced in a study of cytomegalovirus exposure and HLA in healthy donors. Use of 60 Vbeta and 13 Jbeta primers characterized the PCR. Assay: immunoSEQ multiplex PCR; the TCRdb copy retains only in-frame clones and omits some. In the table there are about 110,000 clones, 80% to 90% of which are singletons. Sequences were obtained from PBMCs. These receptor sequences come from a man aged 45-60 years in good health and CMV-seronegative.

There are a few counts of this clone. This CDR3 is CASSPSTKPGGETQYF. The DNA of the CDR3 is TGTGCCAGCTCACCATCGACGAAACCAGGTGGGGAGACCCAGTACTTC. The chain carries TRBV18 and TRBJ2-5; D gene unclear. CDR1 and CDR2 from the germline V gene are KGHSH and LQKENI. This CDR3 has 16 residues. Trimming stripped 2 bases from V and 5 bases from J, with 18 bases between.

The rearrangement links TRBV7-6 to TRBJ2-3; TRBD1 matches 8 bases. From germline, CDR1 is SGHVS and CDR2 FNYEAQ. V lost 5 bases to trimming and J lost 2 bases; unmatched junction nucleotides: 12. The CDR3 consists of 17 residues. The CDR3 loop is CASSLTRGQGLTDTQYF. The CDR3 DNA follows: TGTGCCAGCAGCCTCACCCGCGGACAGGGTCTCACAGATACGCAGTATTTT.

The chain couples TRBV5-1 to TRBJ2-3; 9 positions match TRBD1. The CDR3 has 15 residues. Trimming removed 4 bases from V and 4 bases from J; junction bases left unmatched: 7. Germline V gene lookup returns CDR1 SGHRS and CDR2 YFSETQ. This chain's CDR3 is CASSIRDRAPDTQYF. The CDR3, as DNA: TGCGCCAGCAGCATCCGGGACAGGGCTCCAGATACGCAGTATTTT.

The genes are TRBV2 and TRBJ2-7, with 8 bases lining up with TRBD1. Germline V gene lookup returns CDR1 SNHLY and CDR2 FYNNEI. V lost 4 bases and J lost 2; bases outside the gene matches: 7. The CDR3 runs 15 residues. The CDR3 DNA is TGTGCCAGCAGTGTGGACAGGGCAGCTCCCTACGAGCAGTACTTC. Encoded protein: CASSVDRAAPYEQYF.

This clone was seen once. V and J are TRBV28 and TRBJ2-7; 7 positions agree with TRBD2. Looked up from germline, CDR1 is MDHEN and CDR2 is SYDVKM. There are 12 residues in the CDR3. V trimming: 5 bases; J trimming: 3 bases; junction bases outside the gene matches: 1. CDR3 sequence: CASSSGVYEQYV. CDR3 nucleotides: TGTGCCAGCAGTAGCGGGGTCTACGAGCAGTACGTC.

This clone was observed a handful of times. The J gene is TRBJ1-1, the V gene TRBV5-1; D perhaps matches TRBD1 (5 bases). In germline, CDR1 is SGHRS, CDR2 YFSETQ. V lost 2 bases to trimming and J lost 6 bases, with 11 bases between them. The CDR3 loop spans 13 amino acids. Here the CDR3 reads CASSFGTTPEAFF. For the CDR3, the DNA is TGCGCCAGCAGCTTCGGGACTACCCCTGAAGCTTTCTTT.

V gene TRBV5-8 combines with J gene TRBJ1-2; D gene ambiguous. Germline V gene data show CDR1 as SGHTS and CDR2 as YDEGEE. This CDR3 is built from 13 residues. V was shortened by 1 base and J by 10 bases, with 14 bases between the two germline ends. CDR3: CASSLLNSQDYTF. Written as DNA, the CDR3 is TGTGCCAGCAGCTTGTTGAACAGCCAAGACTACACCTTC.

The chain uses TRBV27 and TRBJ1-2, with 9 positions matching TRBD1. The CDR3 totals 13 residues. Germline CDR1 MNHEY, CDR2 SMNVEV (reference sequence). With 3 bases clipped from V and 6 bases from J, the junction kept 2 bases outside the gene matches. The CDR3 here is CASSFGTGNGYTF. The CDR3 region has the DNA TGTGCCAGCAGTTTCGGGACAGGGAATGGCTACACCTTC.

The chain carries TRBV5-1 and TRBJ2-5; weak D call: TRBD2 (5 bases). CDR3 length: 16 amino acids. CDR1 and CDR2 from the germline V gene are SGHRS and YFSETQ. V lost 4 bases, J lost 1 base, and 17 bases lay in between. This CDR3 reads CASSARRGVAQETQYF. The CDR3 coding sequence is TGCGCCAGCAGCGCCCGTCGGGGAGTAGCCCAAGAGACCCAGTACTTC.

The V and J genes are TRBV5-6 and TRBJ2-7; possibly TRBD1 for D (5 bases). Trimming cost V 1 base and J 3 bases, with 8 bases left between them. Germline lookup yields CDR1 SGHDT and CDR2 YYEEEE. The length of the CDR3 is 13 residues. DNA for the CDR3: TGTGCCAGCAGCTTGAAGGGGTTCTACGAGCAGTACTTC. The encoded protein is CASSLKGFYEQYF.

CDR3 loop: CSYRQGAEKLFF. CDR3 in DNA: TGCAGCTACAGACAGGGGGCCGAAAAACTGTTTTTT. V is TRBV29-1 and J is TRBJ1-4, with 10 bases aligning to TRBD1. Germline CDR1 and CDR2: SQVTM and ANQGSEA. CDR3 size: 12 residues. V lost 8 bases to trimming and J lost 8 bases; unmatched junction nucleotides: 5.